A selection of T cell receptor beta chains follows, all from one sample in a study of blood T cell repertoires in COVID-19. Method: immunoSEQ multiplex PCR; TCRdb's copy keeps in-frame clones and lacks some. Of about 34,000 clones detected, 85% appear once; the ten largest clones hold roughly 15%. Source material: peripheral blood. The receptors stem from a human donor with acute or convalescent COVID-19. The donor label of this sample is uncertain. Each CDR3 is given with its conserved first and last residue. The D gene is left open where the match is weak. Clone sizes are given selectively: once, few, many, or a class where the clone is expanded.

clone size	D gene	J gene	V gene	CDR3 protein	CDR3 DNA
NA	NA	TRBJ1-6	TRBV12-3/TRBV12-4	CASTQNNSPLHF	TGTGCCAGCACCCAAAATAATTCACCCCTCCACTTT
once	TRBD1	TRBJ1-2	TRBV11-3	CASSPGTGSEYGYTF	TGTGCCAGCAGCCCCGGGACAGGGAGTGAATATGGCTACACCTTC
NA	TRBD2	TRBJ2-7	TRBV3-1/TRBV3-2	CASSQGPSGGLYEQYF	TGTGCCAGCAGCCAAGGTCCTAGCGGGGGGTTATACGAGCAGTACTTC
once	NA	TRBJ1-1	TRBV7-2	CASSLVGGGEGTEAFF	TGTGCCAGCAGCTTAGTGGGAGGGGGGGAAGGCACTGAAGCTTTCTTT
NA	TRBD2	TRBJ2-1	TRBV10-2	CASSEYLAGPHNEQFF	TGCGCCAGCAGTGAATATCTAGCGGGGCCCCACAATGAGCAGTTCTTC
once	NA	TRBJ2-1	TRBV5-1	CASSLGQTYNEQFF	TGCGCCAGCAGCTTGGGACAAACCTACAATGAGCAGTTCTTC
NA	TRBD1	TRBJ1-3	TRBV9	CASSVWDRGLGTSGNTIYF	TGTGCCAGCAGCGTTTGGGACAGGGGGCTCGGAACGTCTGGAAACACCATATATTTT
once	TRBD2	TRBJ2-1	TRBV28	CASSSLAGIHEQFF	TGTGCCAGCAGTTCTCTAGCGGGGATCCATGAGCAGTTCTTC
NA	TRBD1	TRBJ1-1	TRBV18	CASSPESHRGAEAFF	TGTGCCAGCTCACCAGAGTCCCACAGGGGGGCTGAAGCTTTCTTT
once	NA	TRBJ1-2	TRBV24-1	CATSDLRGGVSSYTF	TGTGCCACCAGTGATTTGCGGGGAGGGGTGTCGAGCTACACCTTC
NA	NA	TRBJ1-2	TRBV4-1	CASSQDLWQGIVYGYTF	TGCGCCAGCAGCCAAGATCTTTGGCAGGGTATCGTCTATGGCTACACCTTC
few	TRBD1	TRBJ1-2	TRBV11-2	CASSPQGYYGYTF	TGTGCCAGCAGCCCACAGGGGTACTATGGCTACACCTTC
NA	NA	TRBJ2-7	TRBV7-2	CASSLVGAGHEYF	TGTGCCAGCAGCTTAGTTGGGGCAGGGCATGAGTACTTC
NA	NA	TRBJ2-5	TRBV9	CASTTWGDYQETQYF	TGTGCCAGTACTACGTGGGGGGACTACCAAGAGACCCAGTACTTC
NA	NA	TRBJ2-1	TRBV21-1	CASSNRSGYSDEQFF	TGTGCCAGCAGCAATCGAAGCGGGTACAGTGATGAGCAGTTCTTC
NA	TRBD1	TRBJ1-6	TRBV3-1/TRBV3-2	CASSQNRGIGSPLHF	TGTGCCAGCAGCCAGAACAGGGGAATTGGGTCACCCCTCCACTTT
NA	TRBD1	TRBJ1-5	TRBV28	CASRRQGAQWQPQHF	TGTGCCAGCAGGCGACAGGGGGCCCAGTGGCAGCCCCAGCATTTT
NA	TRBD1	TRBJ1-1	TRBV18	CASSPNRGVDTEAFF	TGTGCCAGCTCACCGAACAGGGGGGTCGACACTGAAGCTTTCTTT
NA	TRBD1	TRBJ1-5	TRBV29-1	CSVGTGTGGDQPQHF	TGCAGCGTTGGCACCGGGACAGGGGGCGATCAGCCCCAGCATTTT
NA	NA	TRBJ1-1	TRBV4-1	CASSGIGVTEAFF	TGCGCCAGCAGCGGCATAGGGGTTACTGAAGCTTTCTTT
NA	NA	TRBJ1-6	TRBV6-5	CASSTTGSPLHF	TGTGCCAGCAGTACCACGGGTTCACCCCTCCACTTT
NA	NA	TRBJ2-2	TRBV5-6	CASSSPPGPSGELFF	TGTGCCAGCAGCTCTCCCCCAGGGCCCAGCGGGGAGCTGTTTTTT
NA	NA	TRBJ2-1	TRBV18	CASSPLRGIEQFF	TGTGCCAGCTCACCCCTCAGGGGAATTGAGCAGTTCTTC
NA	NA	TRBJ1-1	TRBV19	CASSTTRDTEAFF	TGTGCCAGTAGTACTACCCGGGACACTGAAGCTTTCTTT
NA	TRBD1	TRBJ1-1	TRBV7-9	CASSFTGANRAEAFF	TGTGCCAGCAGCTTTACAGGGGCGAACAGGGCTGAAGCTTTCTTT
few	NA	TRBJ1-2	TRBV7-3	CASSLTGSKYGYTF	TGTGCCAGCAGCTTAACGGGCAGCAAATATGGCTACACCTTC
NA	TRBD2	TRBJ2-5	TRBV27	CASSPQFGRVETQYF	TGTGCCAGCAGTCCCCAATTCGGGAGGGTGGAGACCCAGTACTTC
NA	NA	TRBJ1-6	TRBV6-6	CASRVEGVGSPLHF	TGTGCCAGCAGGGTCGAGGGGGTAGGTTCACCCCTCCACTTT
NA	NA	TRBJ2-5	TRBV24-1	CATSDQGPDQETQYF	TGTGCCACCAGTGACCAGGGGCCGGACCAAGAGACCCAGTACTTC